The 19 T cell receptor beta chains listed next were all sequenced from one sample in a study of T-cell reconstitution after alpha-beta-depleted transplantation in children. TCRbeta library construction was performed incorporating unique molecular identifiers. One entry per CDR3 protein results from TCRdb running MiXCR on the PCR reads. Of 200,000 or so distinct CDR3 sequences in the sample, 5% to 7.5% were seen once. Sequencing used PBMCs, obtained before TCRalphabeta/CD19-depleted stem cell transplant. The receptors derive from a girl less than two years old with combined immunodeficiency, due to receive a stem cell transplant.

The J gene is TRBJ2-5, the V gene TRBV2; D remains ambiguous. The germline CDR1 and CDR2 sequences are SNHLY and FYNNEI. There are 15 residues in the CDR3. V was shortened by 7 bases and J by 5 bases, with 20 bases between the two germline ends. The CDR3 spells CASKQVVSPQETQYF. In nucleotides, the CDR3 is TGTGCCAGCAAGCAGGTGGTGAGCCCCCAGGAGACCCAGTACTTC.

This clonotype appeared many times. The rearrangement links TRBV20-1 to TRBJ2-1; the match to TRBD2 covers 9 bases. The V and J ends lost 6 bases and 1 base, in that order; junction bases with no gene match: 7. This CDR3 contains 15 residues. Germline loops: CDR1 DFQATT, CDR2 SNEGSKA (reference sequence). CDR3 nucleotides: TGCAGTGCAAAGACTAGCGGTGGTTCCTACAATGAGCAGTTCTTC. It codes for CSAKTSGGSYNEQFF.

This clonotype occurred many times. This rearrangement joins TRBV12-3 or TRBV12-4 to TRBJ2-1; D is possibly TRBD1 (6 bases). V was trimmed by 5 bases and J by 4 bases, leaving 15 bases between them. The CDR3 contains 15 residues. CDR3: CASSDGQSFYNEQFF. The CDR3 DNA reads TGTGCCAGCAGTGATGGACAGTCATTTTACAATGAGCAGTTCTTC.

This clonotype was seen ten or more times. The chain combines TRBV4-3 with TRBJ2-7; D gene uncertain. With 0 bases removed from V and 0 bases from J, the gap between germline ends came to 9 bases. This CDR3 is built from 15 residues. Germline CDR1 is LGHNA and CDR2 is YSLEER. Written as DNA, the CDR3 is TGCGCCAGCAGCCAAGATGGGGTCTCCTCCTACGAGCAGTACTTC. It codes for CASSQDGVSSYEQYF.

In this sample, this clonotype turned up many times. The V gene is TRBV7-2, the J gene TRBJ2-3; D remains unclear. The germline V gene has CDR1 SGHTA and CDR2 FQGNSA. Trimming left V 0 bases short and J 6 bases short, with 10 bases between. This CDR3 region has 14 residues. The CDR3 bases are TGTGCCAGCAGCTTAGCGTCCAGGTGGGATACGCAGTATTTT. Protein product: CASSLASRWDTQYF.

This clonotype showed up many times. This chain connects TRBV20-1 to TRBJ1-1; the match to TRBD1 covers 7 bases. CDR3 size: 11 residues. Germline V gene lookup returns CDR1 DFQATT and CDR2 SNEGSKA (reference sequence). V lost 1 base, J lost 7 bases, and 0 bases stayed unmatched. The CDR3 DNA is TGCAGTGCTAGAGGACAGGGTGAAGCTTTCTTT. It translates to CSARGQGEAFF.

In this sample, this clonotype turned up many times. J is TRBJ2-7 and V is TRBV5-1; D not certain. CDR3 length equals 13 residues. Deletions cut 5 bases from V and 0 bases from J, with 9 bases between. Germline lookup yields CDR1 SGHRS and CDR2 YFSETQ. The CDR3 region has the DNA TGCGCCAGCAGGGTAGGGTCCTCCTACGAGCAGTACTTC. Translation gives CASRVGSSYEQYF.

This clonotype was counted many times. The chain is built from TRBV9 and TRBJ2-3, with 10 bases aligning to TRBD2. This CDR3 is 14 amino acids long. V lost 3 bases to trimming and J lost 5 bases; unmatched junction nucleotides: 3. Germline V lookup: CDR1 SGDLS, CDR2 YYNGEE. CDR3 protein: CASSAAGGQDTQYF. In nucleotides, the CDR3 is TGTGCCAGCAGCGCAGCGGGGGGGCAAGATACGCAGTATTTT.

At least ten counts were recorded for this clonotype. The CDR3 sequence: CASSLGERDKVRPVSYEQYF. CDR3 sequence (DNA): TGTGCCAGCAGCTTAGGGGAGCGGGACAAGGTACGCCCGGTGAGCTACGAGCAGTACTTC. The rearrangement uses TRBV7-6 and TRBJ2-7, with D possibly matching TRBD2 (7 bases). Trimming removed 1 base from V and 3 bases from J, with 28 bases in between. This CDR3 has 20 residues. Germline CDR1 SGHVS, CDR2 FNYEAQ.

The table lists this clonotype with many counts. This chain connects TRBV7-2 to TRBJ2-7; 9 positions agree with TRBD2. V lost 1 base and J lost 2; bases outside the gene matches: 3. The length of the CDR3 is 15 residues. In germline, CDR1 is SGHTA, CDR2 FQGNSA. The CDR3 DNA is TGTGCCAGCAGCTTAGAGGCGGGGGGGCCCTACGAGCAGTACTTC. Translated: CASSLEAGGPYEQYF.

Ten or more counts support this clonotype. The V call is TRBV4-2, the J call TRBJ1-4; D not resolved. The CDR3 length is 16 residues. The ends were cut back, 3 bases at V and 3 bases at J, with 14 bases in the middle. Germline V gives CDR1 LGHNA, CDR2 YNFKEQ. The CDR3 loop is CASSHQDLQANEKLFF. CDR3 nucleotide sequence: TGTGCCAGCAGCCATCAGGACTTGCAAGCTAATGAAAAACTGTTTTTT.

The sample holds many counts of this clonotype. V and J are TRBV12-3 or TRBV12-4 and TRBJ2-3; TRBD2 is a possible D gene (7 bases). The ends were cut back, 6 bases at V and 6 bases at J, with 16 bases in the middle. The CDR3 consists of 14 residues. The CDR3 protein is CASSPSGRGDTQYF. CDR3 DNA: TGTGCCAGCAGCCCGTCGGGGAGGGGGGATACGCAGTATTTT.

This clonotype was found many times. The chain recombines TRBV6-2 or TRBV6-3 with TRBJ2-7, with TRBD1 as a possible D gene (5 bases). The CDR3 totals 16 residues. Trimming stripped 0 bases from V and 2 bases from J, with 14 bases between. Germline V CDR1 and CDR2: MNHEY, SVGEGT. CDR3 sequence (DNA): TGTGCCAGCAGTTACTCGACAGCCAGAATTCCCTACGAGCAGTACTTC. Translating it yields CASSYSTARIPYEQYF.

Ten or more counts support this clonotype. The chain combines TRBV4-2 with TRBJ2-7; 9 bases fit TRBD1. CDR3 length: 15 residues. Germline V lookup: CDR1 LGHNA, CDR2 YNFKEQ. With V trimmed by 0 bases and J by 3 bases, 3 bases remained unmatched. CDR3 sequence: CASSQEDRGYYEQYF. In DNA, the CDR3 is TGTGCCAGCAGCCAAGAGGACAGGGGATACTACGAGCAGTACTTC.

This clonotype was observed many times. The gene calls are TRBV15 and TRBJ1-3, with D perhaps TRBD1 (5 bases). The V gene's germline CDR1 is LNHNV and CDR2 YYDKDF (reference sequence). V lost 0 bases and J lost 0, with 9 bases in between. The CDR3 loop spans 16 amino acids. This CDR3 reads CATSRDPGTSGNTIYF. The CDR3 region has the DNA TGTGCCACCAGCAGAGATCCCGGGACCTCTGGAAACACCATATATTTT.

This clonotype was recorded at least ten times. The chain recombines TRBV28 with TRBJ2-1; maybe TRBD1 (5 bases). The V gene's germline CDR1 is MDHEN and CDR2 SYDVKM. Trimming took 5 bases from V and 0 from J, leaving 14 bases between them. The CDR3 length is 16 residues. The DNA for the CDR3 is TGTGCCAGCAGTCCGTACAGGCGTAGCTCCTACAATGAGCAGTTCTTC. It is translated as CASSPYRRSSYNEQFF.

This clonotype showed up many times. CDR3 amino acids: CSARLGVMSGELFF. CDR3 DNA sequence: TGCAGTGCCAGACTGGGGGTAATGTCCGGGGAGCTGTTTTTT. The gene calls are TRBV20-1 and TRBJ2-2; D is perhaps TRBD1 or TRBD2 (5 bases each). The V gene lost 6 bases and the J gene lost 6 bases, with 17 bases spanning the gap. CDR3 length: 14 amino acids. Germline V gives CDR1 DFQATT, CDR2 SNEGSKA (reference sequence).

This clonotype was observed a single time. The chain links TRBV3-1 to TRBJ2-1; 8 positions match TRBD2. The junction had 5 bases not matched to a gene; V was cut back by 8 bases and J by 5 bases. The germline V gene has CDR1 LGHDT and CDR2 YNNKEL (reference sequence). The CDR3 consists of 13 residues. The CDR3 nucleotides are TGTGCCAGCGGAGATAGCGGGAACAATGAGCAGTTCTTC. Its protein product is CASGDSGNNEQFF.

The sample holds many counts of this clonotype. The rearrangement links TRBV29-1 to TRBJ2-7; 7 bases line up with TRBD1. The CDR3 runs to 12 residues. Germline V gene data show CDR1 as SQVTM and CDR2 as ANQGSEA. V shed 7 bases, J shed 2 bases, and the junction held 5 bases outside the gene matches. The CDR3 DNA reads TGCAGCGCCCGGGACAGTCCCTACGAGCAGTACTTC. Translating it yields CSARDSPYEQYF.